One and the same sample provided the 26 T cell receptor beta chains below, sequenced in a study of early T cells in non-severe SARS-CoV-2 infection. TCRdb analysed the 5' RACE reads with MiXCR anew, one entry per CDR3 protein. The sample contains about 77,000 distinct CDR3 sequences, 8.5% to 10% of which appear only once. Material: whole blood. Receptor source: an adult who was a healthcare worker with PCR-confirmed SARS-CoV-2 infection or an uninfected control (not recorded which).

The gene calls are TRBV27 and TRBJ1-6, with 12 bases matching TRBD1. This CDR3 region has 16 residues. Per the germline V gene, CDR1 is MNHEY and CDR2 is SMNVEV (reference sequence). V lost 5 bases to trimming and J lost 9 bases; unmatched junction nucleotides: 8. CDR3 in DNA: TGTGCCAGCAGTAGCCCCGGGACAGGGGGCGGTTCACCCCTCCACTTT. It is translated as CASSSPGTGGGSPLHF.

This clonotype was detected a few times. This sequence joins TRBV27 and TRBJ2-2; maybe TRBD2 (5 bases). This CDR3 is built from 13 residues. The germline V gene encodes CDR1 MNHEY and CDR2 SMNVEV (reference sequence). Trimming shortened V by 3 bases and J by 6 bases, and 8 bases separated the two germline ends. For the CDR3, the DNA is TGTGCCAGCAGTTTTCTAGCTCCCGGGGAGCTGTTTTTT. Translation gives CASSFLAPGELFF.

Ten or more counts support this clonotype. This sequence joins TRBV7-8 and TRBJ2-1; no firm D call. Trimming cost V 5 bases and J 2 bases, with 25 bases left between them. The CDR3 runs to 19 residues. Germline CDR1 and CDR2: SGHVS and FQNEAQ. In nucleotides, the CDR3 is TGTGCCAGCAGCCTCGCAACCACGGGTAGTCACTCAACCTACAATGAGCAGTTCTTC. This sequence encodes CASSLATTGSHSTYNEQFF.

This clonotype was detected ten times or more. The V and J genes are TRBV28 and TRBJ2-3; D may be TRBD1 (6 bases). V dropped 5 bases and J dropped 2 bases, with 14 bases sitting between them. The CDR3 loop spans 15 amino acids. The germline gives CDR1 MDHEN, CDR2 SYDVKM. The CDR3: CASSTQGSHTDTQYF. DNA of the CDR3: TGTGCCAGCAGTACACAGGGTAGCCACACAGATACGCAGTATTTT.

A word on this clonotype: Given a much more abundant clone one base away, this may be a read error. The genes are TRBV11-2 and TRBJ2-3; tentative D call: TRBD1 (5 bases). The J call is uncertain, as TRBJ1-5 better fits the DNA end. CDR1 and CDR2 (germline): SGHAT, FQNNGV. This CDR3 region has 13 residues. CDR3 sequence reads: CASSLDMTDTQHF. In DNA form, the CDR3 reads TGTGCCAGCAGCTTAGACATGACAGATACGCAGCATTTT.

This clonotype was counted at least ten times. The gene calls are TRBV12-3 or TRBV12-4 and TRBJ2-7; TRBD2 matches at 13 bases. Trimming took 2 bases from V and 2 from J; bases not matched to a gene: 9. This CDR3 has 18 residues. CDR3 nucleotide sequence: TGTGCCAGCAGTTTATTGGGGACTAGCGGGATCAGAACCTACGAGCAGTACTTC. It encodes CASSLLGTSGIRTYEQYF.

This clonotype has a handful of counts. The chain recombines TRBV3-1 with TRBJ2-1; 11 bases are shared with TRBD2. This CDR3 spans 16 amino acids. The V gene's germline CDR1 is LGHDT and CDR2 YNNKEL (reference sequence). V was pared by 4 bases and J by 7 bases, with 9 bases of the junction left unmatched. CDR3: CASSPLATSGKNEQFF. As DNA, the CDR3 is TGTGCCAGCAGCCCGCTTGCGACTAGCGGGAAAAATGAGCAGTTCTTC.

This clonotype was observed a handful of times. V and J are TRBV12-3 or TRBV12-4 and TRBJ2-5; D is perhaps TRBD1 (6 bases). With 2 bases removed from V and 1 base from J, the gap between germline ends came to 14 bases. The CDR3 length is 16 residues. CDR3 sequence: CASSLNREGPQETQYF. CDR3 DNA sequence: TGTGCCAGCAGTTTAAACAGGGAAGGTCCCCAAGAGACCCAGTACTTC.

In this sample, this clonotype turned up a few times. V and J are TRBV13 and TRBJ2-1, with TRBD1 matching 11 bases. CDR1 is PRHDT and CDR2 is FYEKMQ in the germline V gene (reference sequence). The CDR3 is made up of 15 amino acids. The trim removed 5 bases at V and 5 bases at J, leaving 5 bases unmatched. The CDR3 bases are TGTGCCAGCAGCCCCGGGGACAGGGGGGACAATGAGCAGTTCTTC. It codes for CASSPGDRGDNEQFF. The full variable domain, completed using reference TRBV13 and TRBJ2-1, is AAGVIQSPRHLIKEKRETATLKCYPIPRHDTVYWYQQGPGQDPQFLISFYEKMQSDKGSIPDRFSAQQFSDYHSELNMSSLELGDSALYFCASSPGDRGDNEQFFGPGTRLTVL.

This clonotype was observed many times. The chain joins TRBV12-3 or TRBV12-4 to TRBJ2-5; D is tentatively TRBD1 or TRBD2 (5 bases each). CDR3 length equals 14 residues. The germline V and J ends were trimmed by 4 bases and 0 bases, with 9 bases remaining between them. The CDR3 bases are TGTGCCAGCAGTTGGGGACGGAACCAAGAGACCCAGTACTTC. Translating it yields CASSWGRNQETQYF.

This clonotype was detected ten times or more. The CDR3 here is CAWSVNPLLGAKFF. The CDR3 nucleotides are TGTGCCTGGAGTGTAAACCCGCTCCTGGGTGCGAAGTTCTTC. V gene TRBV30 combines with J gene TRBJ2-1; D unclear. Germline V gene data show CDR1 as GTSNPN and CDR2 as SVGIG (reference sequence). The CDR3 contains 14 residues. Trimming stripped 0 bases from V and 14 bases from J, with 20 bases between. Using reference TRBV30 and TRBJ2-1 for the parts outside the CDR3, the full variable domain is SQTIHQWPATLVQPVGSPLSLECTVEGTSNPNLYWYRQAAGRGLQLLFYSVGIGQISSEVPQNLSASRPQDRQFILSSKKLLLSDSGFYLCAWSVNPLLGAKFFGPGTRLTVL.

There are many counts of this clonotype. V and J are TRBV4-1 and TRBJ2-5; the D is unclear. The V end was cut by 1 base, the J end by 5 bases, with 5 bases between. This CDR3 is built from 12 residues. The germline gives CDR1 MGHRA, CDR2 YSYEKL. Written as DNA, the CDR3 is TGCGCCAGCAGCCAAGGAGTTGAGACCCAGTACTTC. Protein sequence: CASSQGVETQYF.

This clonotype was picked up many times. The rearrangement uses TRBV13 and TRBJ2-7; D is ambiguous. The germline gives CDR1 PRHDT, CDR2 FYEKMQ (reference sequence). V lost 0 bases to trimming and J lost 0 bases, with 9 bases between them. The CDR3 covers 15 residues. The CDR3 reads CASSLGKLSSYEQYF. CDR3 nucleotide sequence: TGTGCCAGCAGCTTAGGGAAACTAAGCTCCTACGAGCAGTACTTC.

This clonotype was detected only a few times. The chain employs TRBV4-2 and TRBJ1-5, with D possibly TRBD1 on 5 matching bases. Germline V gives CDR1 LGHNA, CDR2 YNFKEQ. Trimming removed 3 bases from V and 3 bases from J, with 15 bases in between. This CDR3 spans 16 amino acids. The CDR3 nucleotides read TGTGCCAGCAGCCAGGGGGACCCCCTCGTCAATCAGCCCCAGCATTTT. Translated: CASSQGDPLVNQPQHF.

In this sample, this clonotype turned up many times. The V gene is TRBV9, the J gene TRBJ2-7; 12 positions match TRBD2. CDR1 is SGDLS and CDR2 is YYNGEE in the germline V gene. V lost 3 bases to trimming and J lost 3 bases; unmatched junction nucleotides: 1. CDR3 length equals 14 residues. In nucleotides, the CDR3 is TGTGCCAGCAGCGGGACTAGCGGGAACTACGAGCAGTACTTC. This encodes CASSGTSGNYEQYF.

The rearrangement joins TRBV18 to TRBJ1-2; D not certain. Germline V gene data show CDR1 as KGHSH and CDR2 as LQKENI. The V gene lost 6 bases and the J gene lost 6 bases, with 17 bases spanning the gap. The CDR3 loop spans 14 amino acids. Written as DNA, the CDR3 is TGTGCCAGCTCGTCCGACTTCCAGAGCGATGGCTACACCTTC. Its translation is CASSSDFQSDGYTF.

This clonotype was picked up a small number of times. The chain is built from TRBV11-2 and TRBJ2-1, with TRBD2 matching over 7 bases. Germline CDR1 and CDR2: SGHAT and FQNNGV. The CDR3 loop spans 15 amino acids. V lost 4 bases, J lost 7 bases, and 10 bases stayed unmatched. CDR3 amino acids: CASSWDYLPGNEQFF. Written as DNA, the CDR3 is TGTGCCAGCAGCTGGGACTACCTCCCGGGGAATGAGCAGTTCTTC.

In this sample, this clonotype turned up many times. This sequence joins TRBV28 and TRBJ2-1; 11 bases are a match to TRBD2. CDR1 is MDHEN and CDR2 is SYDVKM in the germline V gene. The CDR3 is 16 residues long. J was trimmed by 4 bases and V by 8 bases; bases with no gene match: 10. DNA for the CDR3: TGTGCCAGCGGCCGGGTAGCGGGAGGGAGGTACAATGAGCAGTTCTTC. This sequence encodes CASGRVAGGRYNEQFF. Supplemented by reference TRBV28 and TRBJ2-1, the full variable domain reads DVKVTQSSRYLVKRTGEKVFLECVQDMDHENMFWYRQDPGLGLRLIYFSYDVKMKEKGDIPEGYSVSREKKERFSLILESASTNQTSMYLCASGRVAGGRYNEQFFGPGTRLTVL.

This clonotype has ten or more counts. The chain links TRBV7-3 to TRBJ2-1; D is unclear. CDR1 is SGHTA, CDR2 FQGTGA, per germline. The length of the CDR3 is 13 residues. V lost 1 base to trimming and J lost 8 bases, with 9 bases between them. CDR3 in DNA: TGTGCCAGCAGCTTAAATCCGGACCATGAGCAGTTCTTC. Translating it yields CASSLNPDHEQFF.

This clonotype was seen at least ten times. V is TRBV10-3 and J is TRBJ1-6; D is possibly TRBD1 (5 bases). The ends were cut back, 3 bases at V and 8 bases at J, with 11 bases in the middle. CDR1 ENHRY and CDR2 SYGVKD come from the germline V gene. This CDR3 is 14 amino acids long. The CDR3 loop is CAISDGTWDSPLHF. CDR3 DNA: TGTGCCATCAGTGACGGGACGTGGGATTCACCCCTCCACTTT.

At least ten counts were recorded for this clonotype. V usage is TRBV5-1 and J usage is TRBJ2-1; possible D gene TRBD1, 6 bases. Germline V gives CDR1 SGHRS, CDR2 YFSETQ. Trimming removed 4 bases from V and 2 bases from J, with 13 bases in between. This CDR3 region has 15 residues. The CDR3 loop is CASSVSGGAYNEQFF. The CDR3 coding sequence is TGCGCCAGCAGCGTTTCTGGGGGCGCCTACAATGAGCAGTTCTTC.

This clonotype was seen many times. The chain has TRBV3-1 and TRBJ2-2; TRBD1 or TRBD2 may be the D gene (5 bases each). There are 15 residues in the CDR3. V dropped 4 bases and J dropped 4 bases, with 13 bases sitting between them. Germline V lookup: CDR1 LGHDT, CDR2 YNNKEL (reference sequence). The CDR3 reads CASSRWDVGTGELFF. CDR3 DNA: TGTGCCAGCAGCCGATGGGACGTTGGCACCGGGGAGCTGTTTTTT.

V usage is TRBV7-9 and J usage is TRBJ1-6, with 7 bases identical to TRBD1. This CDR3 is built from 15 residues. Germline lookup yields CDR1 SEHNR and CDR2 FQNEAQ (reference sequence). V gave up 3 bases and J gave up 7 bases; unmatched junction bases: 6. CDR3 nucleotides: TGTGCCAGCAGCTTCCACAGGGGAGCGAATTCACCCCTCCACTTT. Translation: CASSFHRGANSPLHF.

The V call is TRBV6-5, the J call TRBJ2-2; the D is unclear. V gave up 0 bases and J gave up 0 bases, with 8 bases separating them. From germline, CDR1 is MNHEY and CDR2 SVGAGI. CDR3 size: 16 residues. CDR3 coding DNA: TGTGCCAGCAGTTACTCTTGGACGGCGAACACCGGGGAGCTGTTTTTT. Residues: CASSYSWTANTGELFF.

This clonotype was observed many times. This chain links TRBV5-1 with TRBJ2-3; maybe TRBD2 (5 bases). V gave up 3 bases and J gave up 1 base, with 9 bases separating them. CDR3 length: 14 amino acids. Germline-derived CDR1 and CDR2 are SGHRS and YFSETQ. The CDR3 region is CASSSGSGTDTQYF. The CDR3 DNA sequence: TGCGCCAGCAGCTCTGGTAGCGGCACAGATACGCAGTATTTT. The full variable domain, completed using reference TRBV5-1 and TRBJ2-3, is KAGVTQTPRYLIKTRGQQVTLSCSPISGHRSVSWYQQTPGQGLQFLFEYFSETQRNKGNFPGRFSGRQFSNSRSEMNVSTLELGDSALYLCASSSGSGTDTQYFGPGTRLTVL.

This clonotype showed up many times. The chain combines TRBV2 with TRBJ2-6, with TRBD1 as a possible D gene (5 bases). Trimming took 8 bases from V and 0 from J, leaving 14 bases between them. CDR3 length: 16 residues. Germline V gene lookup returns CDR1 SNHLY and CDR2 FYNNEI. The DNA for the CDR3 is TGTGCCAGCGTACAGACAGTCCCCTCTGGGGCCAACGTCCTGACTTTC. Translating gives CASVQTVPSGANVLTF. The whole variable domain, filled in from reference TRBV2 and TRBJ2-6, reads EPEVTQTPSHQVTQMGQEVILRCVPISNHLYFYWYRQILGQKVEFLVSFYNNEISEKSEIFDDQFSVERPDGSNFTLKIRSTKLEDSAMYFCASVQTVPSGANVLTFGAGSRLTVL.